Shown below are 31 T cell receptor beta chains from a single sample sequenced in a study of blood T cell repertoires in COVID-19. Sequenced by immunoSEQ multiplex PCR; TCRdb stores in-frame clones only, minus some. The sample yields some 170,000 clones, about four fifths seen once. Material: peripheral blood. These receptors all come from a woman aged 70 to 79 with acute or convalescent COVID-19.

J is TRBJ2-5 and V is TRBV4-1; D is perhaps TRBD2 (6 bases). This CDR3 spans 15 amino acids. From germline, CDR1 is MGHRA and CDR2 YSYEKL. Trimming shortened V by 3 bases and J by 3 bases, and 14 bases separated the two germline ends. This CDR3 is CASSQGGGPEETQYF. CDR3 bases: TGCGCCAGCAGCCAGGGGGGAGGACCCGAAGAGACCCAGTACTTC.

This chain uses TRBV28 with TRBJ2-7; TRBD2 matches at 8 bases. CDR1 and CDR2 from the germline V gene are MDHEN and SYDVKM. This CDR3 comprises 14 residues. The junction had 4 bases not matched to a gene; V was cut back by 3 bases and J by 3 bases. This chain's CDR3 is CASSLGGLVYEQYF. The CDR3 DNA is TGTGCCAGCAGTTTGGGGGGACTAGTCTACGAGCAGTACTTC.

V gene TRBV7-8 combines with J gene TRBJ1-1, with D tentatively TRBD1 (5 bases). The V gene lost 2 bases and the J gene lost 0 bases, with 13 bases spanning the gap. Germline V gives CDR1 SGHVS, CDR2 FQNEAQ. This CDR3 contains 16 residues. The CDR3 DNA is TGTGCCAGCAGCTTACATCAGGGAGGGGTGAACACTGAAGCTTTCTTT. Residues: CASSLHQGGVNTEAFF.

The rearrangement joins TRBV12-5 to TRBJ1-2, with 10 bases fitting TRBD1. The V and J ends lost 7 bases and 5 bases, in that order; junction bases with no gene match: 7. Per the germline V gene, CDR1 is LGHNT and CDR2 is FRNRAP. This CDR3 has 14 residues. The CDR3 protein is CASALDRGLYGYTF. In DNA form, the CDR3 reads TGTGCTAGTGCCCTTGACAGGGGGCTTTATGGCTACACCTTC.

This clone appeared a single time. This chain connects TRBV7-2 to TRBJ2-2; the D gene is possibly TRBD1 (6 bases). Germline V CDR1 and CDR2: SGHTA, FQGNSA. The V gene lost 1 base and the J gene lost 4 bases, with 22 bases spanning the gap. The CDR3 consists of 19 residues. The CDR3 sequence is CASSLGTVWGQISTGELFF. CDR3 nucleotide sequence: TGTGCCAGCAGCTTAGGCACCGTCTGGGGGCAGATCTCCACCGGGGAGCTGTTTTTT.

This clone was observed a single time. J is TRBJ2-3 and V is TRBV7-3; maybe TRBD2 (6 bases). Looked up from germline, CDR1 is SGHTA and CDR2 is FQGTGA. Trimming pared 1 base from V and 6 bases from J, leaving 14 bases between. The CDR3 is 15 residues long. The CDR3 nucleotides read TGTGCCAGCAGCTTAAGCGGCTCCCTAGCGGATACGCAGTATTTT. Its protein product is CASSLSGSLADTQYF.

The table lists this clone with a few counts. V usage is TRBV27 and J usage is TRBJ2-7; D not certain. V was trimmed by 0 bases and J by 2 bases, leaving 5 bases between them. The CDR3 length is 13 residues. Germline V CDR1 and CDR2: MNHEY, SMNVEV (reference sequence). The CDR3 nucleotides are TGTGCCAGCAGTTTATCGAGTGCCTACGAGCAGTACTTC. Its protein is CASSLSSAYEQYF.

The V gene is TRBV6-2 or TRBV6-3, the J gene TRBJ1-1, with D possibly being TRBD1 (6 bases). The CDR3 covers 13 residues. Trimming stripped 6 bases from V and 5 bases from J, with 13 bases between. The germline V gene has CDR1 MNHEY and CDR2 SVGEGT. The CDR3 loop is CASSPPRGTEAFF. The DNA of the CDR3 is TGTGCCAGCAGCCCTCCAAGGGGGACTGAAGCTTTCTTT.

This chain connects TRBV27 to TRBJ1-2, with TRBD1 matching over 7 bases. There are 14 residues in the CDR3. Germline CDR1 and CDR2: MNHEY and SMNVEV (reference sequence). J was trimmed by 4 bases and V by 1 base; bases with no gene match: 3. The CDR3 sequence: CASSLYPGGYGYTF. In DNA, the CDR3 is TGTGCCAGCAGTTTATATCCAGGGGGCTATGGCTACACCTTC.

The chain employs TRBV27 and TRBJ2-1; 9 bases are shared with TRBD1. This CDR3 region has 15 residues. Trimming removed 2 bases from V and 6 bases from J; junction bases left unmatched: 5. CDR1 MNHEY and CDR2 SMNVEV come from the germline V gene (reference sequence). The CDR3 DNA is TGTGCCAGCAGTTTAGTCGGGACAGGGCGCAATGAGCAGTTCTTC. Encoded protein: CASSLVGTGRNEQFF.

CDR3 bases: TGTGCCAGTAGAGTAGACAGGGACACTGAAGCTTTCTTT. This codes for CASRVDRDTEAFF. This chain links TRBV19 with TRBJ1-1; 7 bases fit TRBD1. Germline loops: CDR1 LNHDA, CDR2 SQIVND (reference sequence). The CDR3 has 13 amino acids. V lost 6 bases, J lost 3 bases, and 4 bases stayed unmatched.

This chain connects TRBV14 to TRBJ1-2; weak D call: TRBD1 (5 bases). This CDR3 has 15 residues. The germline V gene has CDR1 SGHDN and CDR2 FVKESK. V shed 3 bases and J shed 4 bases, with 15 bases lying between them. The CDR3 spells CASSQASGGVYGYTF. CDR3 bases: TGTGCCAGCAGCCAGGCGAGTGGAGGGGTCTATGGCTACACCTTC.

CDR3 sequence (DNA): TGTGCCACCAGCAGAGGAGACAGGGTCACAGATACGCAGTATTTT. This translates into CATSRGDRVTDTQYF. The J gene is TRBJ2-3, the V gene TRBV15; 7 nucleotides match TRBD1. Per the germline V gene, CDR1 is LNHNV and CDR2 is YYDKDF (reference sequence). V trimming: 1 base; J trimming: 2 bases; junction bases outside the gene matches: 3. This CDR3 has 15 amino acids.

The genes are TRBV7-9 and TRBJ2-5, with 14 bases aligning to TRBD2. The CDR3 loop spans 16 amino acids. Looked up from germline, CDR1 is SEHNR and CDR2 is FQNEAQ (reference sequence). V gave up 5 bases and J gave up 4 bases; unmatched junction bases: 6. The CDR3 spells CASSRLAGGHLETQYF. In DNA, the CDR3 is TGTGCCAGCAGCAGACTAGCGGGGGGGCATCTAGAGACCCAGTACTTC.

This sequence joins TRBV7-3 and TRBJ1-3; 9 bases match TRBD1. Germline values: CDR1 SGHTA, CDR2 FQGTGA. The CDR3 runs to 16 residues. Trimming removed 0 bases from V and 4 bases from J; junction bases left unmatched: 4. This chain's CDR3 is CASSLTGTGSGNTIYF. DNA of the CDR3: TGTGCCAGCAGCTTAACCGGGACAGGGTCAGGAAACACCATATATTTT.

V and J are TRBV27 and TRBJ2-3, with a weak D call TRBD2 (6 bases). Looked up from germline, CDR1 is MNHEY and CDR2 is SMNVEV (reference sequence). This CDR3 region has 15 residues. V was cut by 7 bases and J by 2 bases, with 16 bases left in between. In DNA, the CDR3 is TGTGCCAGCACCTGGGGAGGTCAGACCACAGATACGCAGTATTTT. Translated: CASTWGGQTTDTQYF.

The chain is built from TRBV4-1 and TRBJ1-5; tentative D call: TRBD1 (6 bases). The length of the CDR3 is 16 residues. The V gene's germline CDR1 is MGHRA and CDR2 YSYEKL. The V end lost 3 bases, the J end lost 4 bases, and 16 bases lay between the germline ends. DNA for the CDR3: TGCGCCAGCAGCCATTCTCCGACAGGCAAAAATCAGCCCCAGCATTTT. It translates to CASSHSPTGKNQPQHF.

The J gene is TRBJ2-3, the V gene TRBV28, with 9 bases identical to TRBD1. Germline V gene data show CDR1 as MDHEN and CDR2 as SYDVKM. The CDR3 has 15 amino acids. V dropped 7 bases and J dropped 4; count of bases not matched to a gene: 9. Here the CDR3 DNA reads TGTGCCAGCACCCCAACCGGGACAGGGTCAGATACGCAGTATTTT. Residues: CASTPTGTGSDTQYF.

The V gene is TRBV5-1, the J gene TRBJ2-6, with D possibly matching TRBD1 (6 bases). CDR3 length: 17 amino acids. Germline CDR1 is SGHRS and CDR2 is YFSETQ. The V end lost 1 base, the J end lost 0 bases, and 11 bases lay between the germline ends. DNA of the CDR3: TGCGCCAGCAGCTTGCAACCACAGGGCTCTGGGGCCAACGTCCTGACTTTC. This gives the protein CASSLQPQGSGANVLTF.

In its sample, this clone was seen once. Different DNA sequences within this sample yield the same CDR3. This chain links TRBV28 with TRBJ2-7, with TRBD1 matching over 8 bases. From germline, CDR1 is MDHEN and CDR2 SYDVKM. The CDR3 is 13 amino acids. After removal of 4 bases from V and 2 bases from J, the junction contained 1 base not matched to a gene. This CDR3 reads CASSWTGPYEQYF. CDR3 nucleotides: TGTGCCAGCAGTTGGACAGGGCCCTACGAGCAGTACTTC.

Written as DNA, the CDR3 is TGTGCCAGCAGCTTAGAGGCTAGCTTTCGATTGGAGACCCAGTACTTC. It specifies CASSLEASFRLETQYF. The chain couples TRBV11-2 to TRBJ2-5, with D perhaps matching TRBD2 (5 bases). V was clipped by 0 bases and J by 5 bases, with 16 bases between them. The CDR3 length is 16 residues. Germline assignment: CDR1 SGHAT and CDR2 FQNNGV.

The chain joins TRBV24-1 to TRBJ1-2; 9 bases agree with TRBD1. Germline V lookup: CDR1 KGHDR, CDR2 SFDVKD. The CDR3 totals 14 residues. J was trimmed by 1 base and V by 9 bases; bases with no gene match: 5. CDR3: CATRGQGDNYGYTF. The CDR3 DNA is TGTGCCACCCGGGGACAGGGTGATAACTATGGCTACACCTTC.

This rearrangement joins TRBV4-1 to TRBJ1-1; 7 bases align to TRBD1. With 4 bases clipped from V and 5 bases from J, the junction kept 10 bases outside the gene matches. This CDR3 spans 15 amino acids. The germline gives CDR1 MGHRA, CDR2 YSYEKL. Written as DNA, the CDR3 is TGCGCCAGCAGCCTCCGGGGGTGGGGACAGACTGAAGCTTTCTTT. It translates to CASSLRGWGQTEAFF.

This clone was detected a few times. This chain uses TRBV10-3 with TRBJ2-6; D unclear. This CDR3 comprises 16 residues. Germline values: CDR1 ENHRY, CDR2 SYGVKD. The V gene lost 2 bases and the J gene lost 0 bases, with 8 bases spanning the gap. In DNA form, the CDR3 reads TGTGCCATCAGTGAGGTCATTAGCTCTGGGGCCAACGTCCTGACTTTC. Amino acid sequence: CAISEVISSGANVLTF.

The chain uses TRBV5-1 and TRBJ2-7, with 11 positions matching TRBD1. The V gene end was trimmed by 4 bases and the J gene end by 5 bases; junction bases not matched to a gene: 5. Germline lookup yields CDR1 SGHRS and CDR2 YFSETQ. The CDR3 contains 14 residues. This chain's CDR3 is CASSPWDRGNEQYF. CDR3 bases: TGCGCCAGCAGCCCCTGGGACAGGGGGAACGAGCAGTACTTC.

The chain links TRBV3-1 (or the pseudogene TRBV3-2) to TRBJ1-6, with D possibly matching TRBD1 (6 bases). This CDR3 contains 15 residues. V was shortened by 0 bases and J by 8 bases, with 11 bases between the two germline ends. Per the germline V gene, CDR1 is LGHDT and CDR2 is YNNKEL (reference sequence). This CDR3 reads CASSQDGRGYSPLHF. The CDR3 DNA follows: TGTGCCAGCAGCCAAGACGGCAGGGGATATTCACCCCTCCACTTT.

This rearrangement joins TRBV7-6 to TRBJ2-7; TRBD1 might be the D (5 bases). The CDR3 runs to 15 residues. CDR1 is SGHVS and CDR2 is FNYEAQ in the germline V gene. V was trimmed by 5 bases and J by 2 bases, leaving 16 bases between them. The CDR3 protein is CASSQPWGRPYEQYF. As DNA, the CDR3 is TGTGCCAGCAGCCAACCCTGGGGCAGACCCTACGAGCAGTACTTC. The complete variable domain, with remaining parts taken from reference TRBV7-6 and TRBJ2-7, reads GAGVSQSPRYKVTKRGQDVALRCDPISGHVSLYWYRQALGQGPEFLTYFNYEAQQDKSGLPNDRFSAERPEGSISTLTIQRTEQRDSAMYRCASSQPWGRPYEQYFGPGTRLTVT.

The V call is TRBV9, the J call TRBJ2-3, with TRBD2 matching 14 bases. Germline V gene data show CDR1 as SGDLS and CDR2 as YYNGEE. The CDR3 contains 16 residues. V shed 0 bases and J 5 bases; nucleotides not matched to a gene: 2. The CDR3 DNA reads TGTGCCAGCAGCGTAGTCGGGACTAGCGGGAGAGATACGCAGTATTTT. It translates to CASSVVGTSGRDTQYF.

This rearrangement joins TRBV7-2 to TRBJ2-3; D gene ambiguous. Germline V gives CDR1 SGHTA, CDR2 FQGNSA. V lost 3 bases to trimming and J lost 3 bases, with 16 bases between them. CDR3 size: 16 residues. The CDR3 DNA follows: TGTGCCAGCAGCTTGGTGACCCAGTCGAGGACAGATACGCAGTATTTT. Protein sequence: CASSLVTQSRTDTQYF.

This chain joins TRBV5-4 and TRBJ2-5; D gene ambiguous. Trimming removed 2 bases from V and 5 bases from J, with 13 bases in between. CDR3 length: 14 residues. The germline CDR1 and CDR2 sequences are SGHNT and YYREEE (reference sequence). The CDR3 DNA reads as TGTGCCAGCAGCTTTAACTTTGGTCCGGAGACCCAGTACTTC. It codes for CASSFNFGPETQYF.

This clone was observed once. The chain uses TRBV4-3 and TRBJ1-3; D is perhaps TRBD1 (6 bases). The V gene lost 1 base and the J gene lost 0 bases, with 16 bases spanning the gap. CDR3 length equals 18 residues. Germline V gene sequence: CDR1 LGHNA, CDR2 YSLEER. CDR3 sequence: CASSQGLPGGASGNTIYF. Here the CDR3 DNA reads TGCGCCAGCAGCCAAGGTCTACCGGGGGGGGCCTCTGGAAACACCATATATTTT.